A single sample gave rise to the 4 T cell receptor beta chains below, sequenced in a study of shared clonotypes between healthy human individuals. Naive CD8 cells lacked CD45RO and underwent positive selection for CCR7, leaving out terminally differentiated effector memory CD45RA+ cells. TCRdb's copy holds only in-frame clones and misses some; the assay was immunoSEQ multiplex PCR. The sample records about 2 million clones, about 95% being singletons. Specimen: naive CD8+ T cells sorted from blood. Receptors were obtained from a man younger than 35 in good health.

CDR3 sequence reads: CASSQEDRANEQFF. Written as DNA, the CDR3 is TGCGCCAGCAGCCAAGAGGACAGGGCCAATGAGCAGTTCTTC. The chain links TRBV4-1 to TRBJ2-1; 8 bases line up with TRBD1. V lost 0 bases and J lost 6; bases outside the gene matches: 1. The germline V gene encodes CDR1 MGHRA and CDR2 YSYEKL. The CDR3 has 14 amino acids.

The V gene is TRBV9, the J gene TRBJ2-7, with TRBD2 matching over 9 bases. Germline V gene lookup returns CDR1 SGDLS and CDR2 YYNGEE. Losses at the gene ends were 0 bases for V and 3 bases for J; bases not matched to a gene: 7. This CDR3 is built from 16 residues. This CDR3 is CASSVVPAGGFYEQYF. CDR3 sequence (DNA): TGTGCCAGCAGCGTAGTTCCAGCGGGGGGTTTCTACGAGCAGTACTTC.

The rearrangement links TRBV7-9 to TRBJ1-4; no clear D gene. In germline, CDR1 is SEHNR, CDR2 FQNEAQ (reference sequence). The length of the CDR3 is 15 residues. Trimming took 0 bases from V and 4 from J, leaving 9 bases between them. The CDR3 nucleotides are TGTGCCAGCAGCTTAGCAGGACCGTATAATGAAAAACTGTTTTTT. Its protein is CASSLAGPYNEKLFF.

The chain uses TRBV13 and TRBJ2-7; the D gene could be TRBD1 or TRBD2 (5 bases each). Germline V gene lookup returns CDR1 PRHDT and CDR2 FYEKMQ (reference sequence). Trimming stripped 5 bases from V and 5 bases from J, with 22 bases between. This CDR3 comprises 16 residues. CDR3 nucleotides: TGTGCCAGCAGCCCATTTGGTTCCGCAGGGCGGGACGAGCAGTACTTC. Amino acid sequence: CASSPFGSAGRDEQYF.